The subject of this entry is one TCR beta chain. Trimming shortened V by 5 bases and J by 3 bases, and 12 bases separated the two germline ends. The CDR3 consists of 14 residues. Germline values: CDR1 SEHNR, CDR2 FQNEAQ (reference sequence). Produced via immunoSEQ multiplex PCR; TCRdb's table is partial and in-frame only. The sample lists some 330,000 clones, roughly four fifths occurring once. The source of the sample is a study of blood T cell repertoires in COVID-19. What the recovered Cohort 3 donors had was two negative PCRs, clearance, or symptom resolution. The sample was PBMCs or T cells enriched from blood (not recorded which). The chain carries TRBV7-9 and TRBJ2-3; the D gene is possibly TRBD2 (6 bases). The sequence was collected from a woman between 50 and 59 years old who had recovered from COVID-19. This chain's CDR3 is CASSGDWGTDTQYF. The CDR3, as DNA: TGTGCCAGCAGCGGGGACTGGGGAACAGATACGCAGTATTTT. The full variable domain, its missing parts supplied by reference TRBV7-9 and TRBJ2-3, is DTGVSQNPRHKITKRGQNVTFRCDPISEHNRLYWYRQTLGQGPEFLTYFQNEAQLEKSRLLSDRFSAERPKGSFSTLEIQRTEQGDSAMYLCASSGDWGTDTQYFGPGTRLTVL.